This TCR beta chain was documented in a study of shared clonotypes between healthy human individuals. Assay used: immunoSEQ multiplex PCR; TCRdb lists only in-frame clones, some missing. The sample lists 2.5 million or so clones; roughly nine tenths were seen once. The clonotype was recovered from a man between 18 and 29 years old in good health. Sequencing was performed on naive CD4+ T cells sorted from blood. The sample's subset: CD45RA+ positively selected.

The CDR3 here is CASNPGLAGGTSYNEQFF. CDR3 sequence (DNA): TGTGCCAGCAACCCAGGACTAGCGGGGGGCACCTCCTACAATGAGCAGTTCTTC. This sequence joins TRBV27 and TRBJ2-1, with TRBD2 matching over 14 bases. Germline V gives CDR1 MNHEY, CDR2 SMNVEV (reference sequence). This CDR3 has 18 amino acids. The ends lost 7 bases at V and 0 bases at J; junction bases unmatched: 8.